This T cell receptor (beta chain) is from a study of regulatory T cells in long-lasting Graves disease. Time point given: newly diagnosed GD, antithyroid drugs for less than 3 months. The authors made the TCR library using RNA they extracted from PBMCs. According to the study, TCR beta libraries were built with iRepertoire HTBI primers and CDR3-region Arm-PCR. TCRdb fed the multiplex PCR reads into MiXCR, producing one record per CDR3 protein. The table has about 540,000 distinct CDR3 sequences, roughly 14% seen once. The CDR3 loop spans 15 amino acids. Germline CDR1 is KGHSH and CDR2 is LQKENI. J gave up 2 bases and V 3 bases, and 3 bases lay outside the gene matches. This clonotype was seen many times. This sample also belongs to another study, concerning T cells in Graves' hyperthyroidism and ophthalmopathy.

This TCR was sampled from a man aged 30 to 45 with Graves disease. This chain uses TRBV18 with TRBJ2-3; 9 nucleotides match TRBD2. The source was peripheral blood mononuclear cells (PBMCs), collected at new diagnosis, from a patient treated with antithyroid drugs. Written as DNA, the CDR3 is TGTGCCAGCTCACCGAGACTAGCGGACACAGATACGCAGTATTTT. Protein: CASSPRLADTDTQYF.